This T cell receptor (beta chain) was observed in a study of shared clonotypes between healthy human individuals. The CDR3 is made up of 15 amino acids. Trimming left V 3 bases short and J 5 bases short, with 13 bases between. Germline CDR1 is KGHSH and CDR2 is LQKENI. The repertoire was sequenced with immunoSEQ multiplex PCR; TCRdb's copy has only in-frame clones and lacks some. This table has 780,000 or so clones, around 70% appearing once. This receptor was taken from a woman aged 30 to 39 in good health. Sequencing was carried out using memory CD4+ T cells sorted from blood. This sample's subset: CD45RA-negative fraction. The rearrangement uses TRBV18 and TRBJ2-2; D not certain. CDR3 sequence: CASSPERVRTGELFF. CDR3 sequence (DNA): TGTGCCAGCTCACCCGAAAGGGTGCGTACCGGGGAGCTGTTTTTT.